A selection of T cell receptor beta chains follows, all from one sample in a study of control samples from healthy donors and cancer patients. Sequenced by immunoSEQ multiplex PCR; TCRdb stores in-frame clones only, minus some. The table records about 130,000 clones, approximately 92% of them present only once. Sequenced: PBMCs. These receptor sequences come from a man older than 75 with head and neck cancer. CDR3s include the opening cysteine and the closing phenylalanine or tryptophan. D genes are given only for firm matches.

J gene | V gene | D gene | CDR3 protein | CDR3 DNA
TRBJ2-7 | TRBV7-2 | TRBD2 | CASSSSGLAGGQYEQYF | TGTGCCAGCAGCTCCTCGGGACTAGCGGGAGGGCAGTACGAGCAGTACTTC
TRBJ1-1 | TRBV29-1 | TRBD1 | CSGRPRQGGPTEAFF | TGCAGCGGGCGCCCTCGGCAGGGGGGGCCCACTGAAGCTTTCTTT
TRBJ1-4 | TRBV4-2 | TRBD1 | CASSQDRGGEKLFF | TGTGCCAGCAGCCAGGACAGGGGAGGTGAAAAACTGTTTTTT
TRBJ2-7 | TRBV11-2 | TRBD2 | CASSYRQSSGISYEQYF | TGTGCCAGCAGCTACAGGCAGTCTAGCGGGATCTCCTACGAGCAGTACTTC
TRBJ2-7 | TRBV12-5 | - | CASGSYYEQYF | TGTGCTAGTGGTTCCTACTACGAGCAGTACTTC
TRBJ2-5 | TRBV18 | - | CASSPPPQETQYF | TGTGCCAGCTCACCACCGCCGCAAGAGACCCAGTACTTC
TRBJ2-4 | TRBV6-1 | - | CASSEKNGGESKNIQYF | TGTGCCAGCAGTGAAAAGAATGGGGGCGAATCCAAAAACATTCAGTACTTC
TRBJ1-1 | TRBV4-2 | - | CASSQGPGLGFRAFF | TGTGCCAGCAGCCAAGGGCCGGGGTTGGGGTTTAGGGCTTTCTTT
TRBJ2-3 | TRBV20-1 | - | CSASPGQFTDTQYF | TGCAGTGCTAGTCCTGGACAGTTCACAGATACGCAGTATTTT
TRBJ2-5 | TRBV5-4 | - | CASSQGRETQYF | TGTGCCAGCAGCCAAGGAAGGGAGACCCAGTACTTC
TRBJ2-7 | TRBV4-1 | - | CASSLKTGQGPAYEQYF | TGCGCCAGCAGCCTCAAGACCGGACAAGGACCGGCCTACGAGCAGTACTTC
TRBJ1-5 | TRBV23-1 | TRBD1 | CASSHREGQPYQPQHF | TGCGCCAGCAGTCACCGCGAGGGACAGCCTTATCAGCCCCAGCATTTT
TRBJ1-2 | TRBV30 | - | CAWSAGFMEDGYTF | TGTGCCTGGTCCGCGGGATTTATGGAGGATGGCTACACCTTC
TRBJ2-1 | TRBV5-1 | TRBD2 | CASSSQWRGNSEQFF | TGCGCCAGCAGCTCACAGTGGCGGGGGAACAGTGAGCAGTTCTTC
TRBJ2-1 | TRBV7-2 | TRBD2 | CASSWTSSYYNEQFF | TGTGCCAGCAGTTGGACTAGCTCATACTACAATGAGCAGTTCTTC
TRBJ1-1 | TRBV16 | - | CASSHRTRNTVMNTEAFF | TGTGCCAGCAGCCACAGAACCCGAAACACGGTCATGAACACTGAAGCTTTCTTT
TRBJ2-6 | TRBV4-3 | TRBD2 | CASSQDSRGAGANVLTF | TGCGCCAGCAGCCAAGATTCCCGGGGGGCTGGGGCCAACGTCCTGACTTTC
TRBJ2-7 | TRBV4-3 | - | CASSQKWGSSYEQYF | TGCGCCAGCAGCCAAAAATGGGGGAGCTCCTACGAGCAGTACTTC
TRBJ2-7 | TRBV13 | TRBD1 | CASSLGPGQGAHEQYF | TGTGCCAGCAGCTTGGGTCCGGGACAGGGGGCCCACGAGCAGTACTTC
TRBJ2-1 | TRBV6-5 | - | CASSRTGYNEQFF | TGTGCCAGCAGTCGAACAGGGTACAATGAGCAGTTCTTC
TRBJ2-5 | TRBV2 | TRBD1 | CASSRLQGGETQYF | TGTGCCAGCAGTCGTTTACAGGGGGGAGAGACCCAGTACTTC
TRBJ1-1 | TRBV6-5 | - | CASRRQDWDTEAFF | TGTGCCAGCAGGCGACAAGACTGGGACACTGAAGCTTTCTTT
TRBJ1-4 | TRBV10-3 | TRBD1 | CAISDTGTGYEKLFF | TGTGCCATCAGTGATACCGGGACAGGCTATGAAAAACTGTTTTTT
TRBJ1-5 | TRBV5-8 | - | CASSLGQGRGQPQHF | TGTGCCAGCAGCTTGGGCCAGGGCAGAGGTCAGCCCCAGCATTTT
TRBJ2-3 | TRBV5-1 | TRBD2 | CASSLDLAGAGDTQYF | TGCGCCAGCAGCTTGGACCTAGCGGGGGCTGGAGATACGCAGTATTTT
TRBJ2-7 | TRBV3-1/TRBV3-2 | TRBD1 | CASSPRQGVYEQYF | TGTGCCAGCAGCCCCCGACAGGGGGTCTACGAGCAGTACTTC
TRBJ1-5 | TRBV5-8 | - | CASSSTSGSNQPQHF | TGTGCCAGCAGCTCGACCTCAGGTAGCAATCAGCCCCAGCATTTT
TRBJ2-2 | TRBV18 | - | CASSPRVGELFF | TGTGCCAGCTCACCACGGGTCGGGGAGCTGTTTTTT
TRBJ2-3 | TRBV6-2/TRBV6-3 | TRBD2 | CASSYSTSGTSTDTQYF | TGTGCCAGCAGTTACTCGACTAGCGGGACTAGCACAGATACGCAGTATTTT
TRBJ2-7 | TRBV3-1/TRBV3-2 | - | CASSQWNEQYF | TGTGCCAGCAGCCAATGGAACGAGCAGTACTTC
TRBJ2-7 | TRBV5-1 | - | CASSLSTSLEQYF | TGCGCCAGCAGCTTGTCCACTAGCCTCGAGCAGTACTTC
TRBJ2-2 | TRBV5-1 | - | CASSLDRVRTGELFF | TGCGCCAGCAGCTTGGACAGGGTTAGGACCGGGGAGCTGTTTTTT
TRBJ2-2 | TRBV19 | - | CASSNTGYTGELFF | TGTGCCAGTAGTAACACAGGGTACACCGGGGAGCTGTTTTTT
TRBJ2-2 | TRBV27 | TRBD2 | CASKGLGLGENTGELFF | TGTGCCAGCAAAGGACTCGGACTAGGGGAGAACACCGGGGAGCTGTTTTTT
TRBJ2-5 | TRBV5-1 | TRBD1 | CASSPQGAQETQYF | TGCGCCAGCAGCCCCCAGGGGGCCCAAGAGACCCAGTACTTC
TRBJ2-3 | TRBV19 | - | CASSIGRYTDTQYF | TGTGCCAGTAGTATCGGCAGATACACAGATACGCAGTATTTT
TRBJ2-3 | TRBV9 | - | CASSVLVADTQYF | TGTGCCAGCAGCGTCCTAGTCGCAGATACGCAGTATTTT
TRBJ2-4 | TRBV27 | - | CASSPHGGVGGNIQYF | TGTGCCAGCAGTCCCCACGGCGGGGTGGGTGGAAACATTCAGTACTTC
TRBJ2-7 | TRBV7-2 | - | CASNNGRPTFF | TGTGCCAGCAACAATGGTAGGCCTACATTCTTC
TRBJ2-4 | TRBV28 | - | CASSVQTIQYF | TGTGCCAGCAGTGTTCAGACCATTCAGTACTTC
TRBJ2-1 | TRBV6-2/TRBV6-3 | - | CASSRPGFSYNEQFF | TGTGCCAGCAGCCGACCTGGCTTCTCCTACAATGAGCAGTTCTTC
TRBJ1-4 | TRBV6-1 | - | CASSDGQDPEKLFF | TGTGCCAGCAGTGATGGGCAGGACCCAGAAAAACTGTTTTTT